This T cell receptor beta chain was recovered during a study of T cell responses to AZD1222 COVID-19 vaccine (dated by TCRdb to 2020 to 2023). For the wider study: AZD1222 recipients given second doses at about 4 weeks or at about 12 weeks were pooled, since spike-specific TCR depth and breadth were not found to differ between the two schedules. TCR sequencing was performed for more than 230 trial participants, of whom 200 to 220 were given two doses of AZD1222 and some 26 were given two doses of MenACWY control vaccine. Trial participants were enrolled into age subgroups of 18-55, 56-69 and 70-plus years, which contained roughly 140, 27 and 60 TCR-sequenced participants, respectively. Points the paper makes about the study in general: A significant rise in spike-specific TCR breadth and depth was observed after two AZD1222 doses relative to day 0 and relative to MenACWY recipients. Nearly half of unique spike-specific TCRs reportedly recognized epitopes outside regions mutated in the B.1.351 and B.1.1.7 variants. Only 5 to 7 AZD1222 recipients were SARS-CoV-2 seropositive at baseline, limiting conclusions about previously exposed vaccinees. No day 14 peak-response samples were available, so repertoires were characterized only after the peak T cell response. The 56-69-year group was small, and its depth increase did not reach significance, likely because of low power. The whole spike protein was spanned by vaccine-associated CD4 TCRs, and dominant responses were seen in regions 160-218 and 743-854. Participants were mostly white British, with more females than males. The authors suggested clonal diversity may have been underestimated.

This clone occurred once. This clone's antigen is unknown. Base-call qualities are not available, and no considerably larger clone is one nucleotide away. CDR1 and CDR2, per the germline V gene, are SGDLS and YYNGEE. From the cysteine up to the phenylalanine, the CDR3 has a length of 15 residues. Only CDR3 DNA remains: 45 bases, in frame from the first base. V is clipped by 0 bases and J by 8 bases, and the sequence between their germline boundaries is 17 bases long. The time point label for this specimen denotes: baseline before first vaccination. Vaccinee samples came from UK trials COV001 and COV002, including a single-blind randomized controlled phase 2/3 trial of AZD1222 (ChAdOx1 nCoV-19) in healthy adults. Trial participant PBMC samples were collected at day 0 and day 28 after the second dose for TCRbeta chain sequencing. The CDR3 regions of human TCRbeta chains were analyzed by immunosequencing. The source study handled its data this way. TCRs in the repertoires were compared against a reference library of SARS-CoV-2-specific TCRs that had been generated with the MIRA antigen-specificity platform. Breadth meant the fraction of unique TCRs that were SARS-CoV-2-associated, whereas depth meant the fraction of total T cells that were SARS-CoV-2-associated. Using the MIRA data, each spike-specific TCR was mapped to the spike region that the TCR reacts to and placed in a CD4 or CD8 class. Log10-transformed breadth and depth values were compared by one-way ANOVA with Sidak's multiple comparisons tests. The immuneACCESS repertoire file appears here via TCRdb, limited to in-frame rearrangements. These files lack a portion of the clones; in checked studies, under half of the deficit traces to unresolved V genes, and the cause of the others is not known. V and J calls plus clone size are reproduced from that table; the DNA served to infer D and trimming. The sample table shows 150,000 or so clones, and about 88% are seen once. The top ten hold roughly 5.5% of the sample.

The input for sequencing was peripheral blood, taken on day 0 of AZD1222 vaccination. The chain couples TRBV9 to TRBJ1-2; no confident D gene assignment can be made. This sequence originates from an adult in good health. The nucleotides read TGTGCCAGCAGCGTAGGGATCAGTGAGTGGGAGGGCTACACCTTC. This yields the protein CASSVGISEWEGYTF.